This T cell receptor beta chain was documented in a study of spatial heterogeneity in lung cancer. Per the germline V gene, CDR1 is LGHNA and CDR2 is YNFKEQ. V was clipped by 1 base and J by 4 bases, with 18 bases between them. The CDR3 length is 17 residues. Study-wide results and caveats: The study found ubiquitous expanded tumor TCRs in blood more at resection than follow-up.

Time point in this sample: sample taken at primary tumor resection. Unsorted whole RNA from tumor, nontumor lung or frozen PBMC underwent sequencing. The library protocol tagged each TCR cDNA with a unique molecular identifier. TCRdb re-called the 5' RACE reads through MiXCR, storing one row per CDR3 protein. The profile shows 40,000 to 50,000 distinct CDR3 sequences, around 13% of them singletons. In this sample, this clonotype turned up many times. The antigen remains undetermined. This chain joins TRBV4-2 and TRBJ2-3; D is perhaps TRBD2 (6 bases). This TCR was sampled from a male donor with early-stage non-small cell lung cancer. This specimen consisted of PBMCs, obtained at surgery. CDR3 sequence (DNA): TGTGCCAGCAGCCAAGGGCGGGGCCCCGGGGCCGCAGATACGCAGTATTTT. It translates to CASSQGRGPGAADTQYF.